This T cell receptor beta chain was sequenced during a study of OX40 agonist ivuxolimab in advanced cancers. Notes on the study in general: Which antigen the expanded peripheral T cells recognized is unknown. Compared with CD4+, CD8+ T cells on average had more expanded clones.

Comment on this clone: What it binds is unknown.

The assay was immunoSEQ multiplex PCR, and TCRdb's table has in-frame clones only and misses some. The data show about 82,000 clones, with just over 85% seen just once and approximately 0.8% held by the top ten. Germline lookup yields CDR1 SQVTM and CDR2 ANQGSEA. Between the trimmed V and J ends, which lost 4 bases and 0 bases, there was a span of 7 bases. This CDR3 comprises 13 residues. This specimen consisted of CD4+ or CD8+ T cells sorted from blood, obtained in a trial of the OX40 agonist ivuxolimab. This TCR was recovered from an adult with an advanced solid tumor such as melanoma, head and neck, liver or kidney cancer. This chain connects TRBV29-1 to TRBJ1-3; no reliable D call. DNA for the CDR3: TGCAGCGTTGGGGCAGACTCTGGAAACACCATATATTTT. Translated, it gives CSVGADSGNTIYF.